Described below is a single T cell receptor (beta chain) sequence and its context. Its specificity is unknown. Germline V gene data show CDR1 as SGHTA and CDR2 as FQGNSA. Trimming pared 3 bases from V and 6 bases from J, leaving 9 bases between. The CDR3 has 12 residues. The source of the sample is a study of T cells in Graves' hyperthyroidism and ophthalmopathy. Overall study: Before any treatment, at initial diagnosis, peripheral blood was collected. Study results and limitations: Ophthalmopathy cases were set apart from stable hyperthyroidism by a 13 V-J model.

The TCR beta CDR3 regions underwent amplification using RNA transcripts as the source. Initially, a first-round RT-PCR of the TCR CDR3 employed the HTBI primer set. TCRdb recomputed calls from the multiplex PCR reads with MiXCR, one row per CDR3 protein. The data hold around 350,000 distinct CDR3 sequences, with 19% observed a single time. Source material for PBMCs was more than 7.5 ml fresh peripheral blood. This clonotype originated in a young woman with Graves' hyperthyroidism. The sample consisted of blood. V usage is TRBV7-2 and J usage is TRBJ2-7; D perhaps matches TRBD1 (5 bases). This CDR3 is CASSFLGVEQYF. In nucleotides, the CDR3 is TGTGCCAGCAGCTTCCTAGGGGTCGAGCAGTACTTC.